Detailed here is one T cell receptor (beta chain). Here immunoSEQ multiplex PCR was the method, and the copy in TCRdb shows in-frame clones only, minus some. The data hold 40,000 or so clones, with 82% observed a single time. These data belong to a study of PD-L1 blockade in urothelial cancer. Across the study: Patients commenced atezolizumab in 2014, and it was given at 1,200 mg intravenously every 3 weeks. Blood was subjected to analysis at 3 weeks (second dose) and 6 weeks following treatment start. Median blood clonality was roughly 0.074, with tens of thousands of unique TCRs. Between 0 and 3 chemotherapy regimens preceded treatment for each patient.

The receptor was derived from a man aged 60 to 75 with urothelial cancer. The material was PBMCs, obtained around atezolizumab (anti-PD-L1) treatment.

CDR3 in amino acids: CSVRLHRGTNTQYF. The DNA for the CDR3 is TGCAGCGTTCGCCTTCACCGGGGTACGAATACGCAGTATTTT. The chain links TRBV29-1 to TRBJ2-3, with D maybe TRBD2 (5 bases). There are 14 residues in the CDR3. Trimming pared 5 bases from V and 7 bases from J, leaving 19 bases between. Germline CDR1 is SQVTM and CDR2 is ANQGSEA.